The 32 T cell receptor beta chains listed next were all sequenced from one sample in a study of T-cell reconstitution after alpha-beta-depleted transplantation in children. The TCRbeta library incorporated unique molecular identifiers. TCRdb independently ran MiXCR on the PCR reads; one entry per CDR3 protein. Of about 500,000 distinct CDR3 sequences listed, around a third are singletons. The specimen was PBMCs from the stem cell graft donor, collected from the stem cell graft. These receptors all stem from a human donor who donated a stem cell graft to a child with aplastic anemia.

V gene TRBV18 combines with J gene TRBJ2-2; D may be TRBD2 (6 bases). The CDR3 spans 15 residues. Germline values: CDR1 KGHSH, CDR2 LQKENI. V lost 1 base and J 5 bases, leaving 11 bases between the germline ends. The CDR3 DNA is TGTGCCAGCTCACCACGCCTAGCGAGGACCGGGGAGCTGTTTTTT. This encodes CASSPRLARTGELFF.

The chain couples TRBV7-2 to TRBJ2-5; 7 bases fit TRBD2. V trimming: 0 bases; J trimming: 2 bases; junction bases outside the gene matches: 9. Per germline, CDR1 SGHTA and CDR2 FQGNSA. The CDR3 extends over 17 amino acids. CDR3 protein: CASSLAGRAGGQETQYF. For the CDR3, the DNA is TGTGCCAGCAGCTTAGCAGGGAGGGCCGGCGGGCAAGAGACCCAGTACTTC.

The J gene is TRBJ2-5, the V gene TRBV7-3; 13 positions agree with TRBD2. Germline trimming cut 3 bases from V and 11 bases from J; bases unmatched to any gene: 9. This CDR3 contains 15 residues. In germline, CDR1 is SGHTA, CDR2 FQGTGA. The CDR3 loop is CASSLGTSGKSVQYF. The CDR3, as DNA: TGTGCCAGCAGCTTGGGGACTAGCGGGAAATCAGTTCAGTACTTC.

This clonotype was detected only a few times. The CDR3 region has the DNA TGTGCCAGCAGCTCCCGGCTAGCGGGTAACAATGAGCAGTTCTTC. It translates to CASSSRLAGNNEQFF. The chain carries TRBV7-2 and TRBJ2-1; 8 bases match TRBD2. This CDR3 contains 15 residues. Losses at the gene ends were 4 bases for V and 5 bases for J; bases not matched to a gene: 7. The germline gives CDR1 SGHTA, CDR2 FQGNSA.

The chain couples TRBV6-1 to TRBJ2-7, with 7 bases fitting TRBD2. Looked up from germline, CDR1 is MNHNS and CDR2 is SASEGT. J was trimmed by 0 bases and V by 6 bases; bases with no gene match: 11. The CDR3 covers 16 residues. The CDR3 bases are TGTGCCAGCAGAGGGAAACTAGCGTGGAGCTCCTACGAGCAGTACTTC. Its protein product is CASRGKLAWSSYEQYF.

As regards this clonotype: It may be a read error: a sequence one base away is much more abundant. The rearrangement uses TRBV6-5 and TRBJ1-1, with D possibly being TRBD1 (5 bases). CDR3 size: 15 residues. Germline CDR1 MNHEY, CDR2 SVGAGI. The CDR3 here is CASSYSGTGNTETFF. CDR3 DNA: TGTGCCAGCAGTTACTCAGGGACGGGGAACACTGAAACTTTCTTT.

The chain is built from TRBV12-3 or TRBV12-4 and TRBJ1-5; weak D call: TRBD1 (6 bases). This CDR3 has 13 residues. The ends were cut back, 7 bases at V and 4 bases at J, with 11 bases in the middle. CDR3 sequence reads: CASNRDRNQPQHF. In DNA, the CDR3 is TGTGCCAGCAACAGGGACCGAAATCAGCCCCAGCATTTT.

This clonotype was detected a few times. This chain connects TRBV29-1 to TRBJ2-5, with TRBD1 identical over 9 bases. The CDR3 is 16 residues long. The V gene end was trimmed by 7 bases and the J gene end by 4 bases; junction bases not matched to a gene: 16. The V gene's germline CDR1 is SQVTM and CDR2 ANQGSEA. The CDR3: CSAKGGRTGDRETQYF. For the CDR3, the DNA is TGCAGCGCTAAAGGAGGCCGGACAGGGGATCGAGAGACCCAGTACTTC.

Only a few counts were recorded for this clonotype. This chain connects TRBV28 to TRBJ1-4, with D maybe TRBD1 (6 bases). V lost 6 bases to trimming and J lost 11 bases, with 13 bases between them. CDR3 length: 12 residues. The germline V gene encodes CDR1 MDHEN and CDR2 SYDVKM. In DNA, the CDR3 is TGTGCCAGCAGGGAATACAGGGCGAAACTGTTTTTT. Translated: CASREYRAKLFF.

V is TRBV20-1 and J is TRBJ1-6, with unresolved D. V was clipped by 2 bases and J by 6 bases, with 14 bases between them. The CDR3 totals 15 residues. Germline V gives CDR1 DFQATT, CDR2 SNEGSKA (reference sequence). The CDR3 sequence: CSARPGETTNSPLHF. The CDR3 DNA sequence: TGCAGTGCTAGACCTGGGGAGACCACTAATTCACCCCTCCACTTT.

CDR3 coding DNA: TGTGCCAGCAGTTTATCTCGGGGGACCTACGAGCAGTACTTC. Its protein is CASSLSRGTYEQYF. V and J are TRBV28 and TRBJ2-7, with D possibly matching TRBD2 (6 bases). CDR3 length: 14 amino acids. Germline CDR1 is MDHEN and CDR2 is SYDVKM. The V gene lost 1 base and the J gene lost 2 bases, with 9 bases spanning the gap.

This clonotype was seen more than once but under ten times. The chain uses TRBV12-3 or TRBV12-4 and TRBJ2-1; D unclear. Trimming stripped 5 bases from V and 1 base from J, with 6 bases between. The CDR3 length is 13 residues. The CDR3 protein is CASSRASYNEQFF. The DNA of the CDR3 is TGTGCCAGCAGTAGGGCGTCCTACAATGAGCAGTTCTTC.

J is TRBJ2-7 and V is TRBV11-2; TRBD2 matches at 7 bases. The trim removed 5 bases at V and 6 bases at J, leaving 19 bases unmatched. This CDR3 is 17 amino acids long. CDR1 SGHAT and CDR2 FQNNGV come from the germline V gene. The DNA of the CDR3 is TGTGCCAGCAGCCTTCCTATAGCGGGCCTCCCGGAGGCCGAGCAGTACGTC. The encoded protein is CASSLPIAGLPEAEQYV.

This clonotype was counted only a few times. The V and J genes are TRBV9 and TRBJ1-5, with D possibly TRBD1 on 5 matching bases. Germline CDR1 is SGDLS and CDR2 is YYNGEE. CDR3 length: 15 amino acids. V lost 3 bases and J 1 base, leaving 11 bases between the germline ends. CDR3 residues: CASSADSRSNQPQHF. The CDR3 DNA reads TGTGCCAGCAGCGCCGACAGCCGGAGCAATCAGCCCCAGCATTTT.

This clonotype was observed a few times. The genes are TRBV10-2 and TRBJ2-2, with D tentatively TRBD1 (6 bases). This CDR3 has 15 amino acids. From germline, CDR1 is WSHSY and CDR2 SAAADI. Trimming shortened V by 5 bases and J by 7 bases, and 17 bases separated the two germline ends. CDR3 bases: TGCGCCAGCAGTTCCGGGACATCGAGGAGCGGGGAGCTGTTTTTT. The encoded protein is CASSSGTSRSGELFF.

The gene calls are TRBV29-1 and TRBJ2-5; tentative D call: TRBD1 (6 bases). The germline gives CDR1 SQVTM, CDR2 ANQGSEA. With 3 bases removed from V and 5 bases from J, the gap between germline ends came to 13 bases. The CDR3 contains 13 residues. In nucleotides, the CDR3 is TGCAGCGTTGATATGGGGGCCGGGGAGACCCAGTACTTC. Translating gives CSVDMGAGETQYF.

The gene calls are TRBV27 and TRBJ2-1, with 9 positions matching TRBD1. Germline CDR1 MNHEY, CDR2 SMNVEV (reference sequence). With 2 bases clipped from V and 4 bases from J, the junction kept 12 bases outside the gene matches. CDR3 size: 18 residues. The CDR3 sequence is CASSLRGEGQGLYNEQFF. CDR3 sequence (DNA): TGTGCCAGCAGTTTAAGGGGGGAGGGACAGGGTCTATACAATGAGCAGTTCTTC.

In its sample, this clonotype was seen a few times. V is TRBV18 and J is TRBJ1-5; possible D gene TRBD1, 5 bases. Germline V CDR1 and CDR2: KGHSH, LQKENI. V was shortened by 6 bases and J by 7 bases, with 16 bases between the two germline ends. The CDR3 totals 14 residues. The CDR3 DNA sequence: TGTGCCAGCTCGTCACCGGGACTGGGGCAGCCCCAGCATTTT. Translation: CASSSPGLGQPQHF. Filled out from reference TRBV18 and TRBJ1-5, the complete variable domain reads NAGVMQNPRHLVRRRGQEARLRCSPMKGHSHVYWYRQLPEEGLKFMVYLQKENIIDESGMPKERFSAEFPKEGPSILRIQQVVRGDSAAYFCASSSPGLGQPQHFGDGTRLSIL.

CDR3 protein: CSASSGTGEGYTF. Written as DNA, the CDR3 is TGCAGTGCTAGCTCAGGGACAGGGGAAGGCTACACCTTC. This chain links TRBV20-1 with TRBJ1-2; 10 positions match TRBD1. Germline CDR1 and CDR2: DFQATT and SNEGSKA (reference sequence). The CDR3 loop spans 13 amino acids. The ends lost 3 bases at V and 8 bases at J; junction bases unmatched: 6.

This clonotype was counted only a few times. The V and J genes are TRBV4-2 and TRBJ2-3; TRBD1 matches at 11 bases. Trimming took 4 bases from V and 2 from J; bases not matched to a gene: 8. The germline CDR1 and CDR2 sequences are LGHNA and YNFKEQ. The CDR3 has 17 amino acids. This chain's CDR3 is CASSLRGTGGDTDTQYF. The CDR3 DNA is TGTGCCAGCAGCCTCCGTGGGACAGGGGGTGACACAGATACGCAGTATTTT.

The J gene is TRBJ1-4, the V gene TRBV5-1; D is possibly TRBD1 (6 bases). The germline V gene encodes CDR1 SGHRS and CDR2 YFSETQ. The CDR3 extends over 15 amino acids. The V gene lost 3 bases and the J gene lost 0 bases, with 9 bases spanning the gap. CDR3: CASSSGTTTNEKLFF. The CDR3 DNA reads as TGCGCCAGCAGCTCCGGGACAACAACTAATGAAAAACTGTTTTTT.

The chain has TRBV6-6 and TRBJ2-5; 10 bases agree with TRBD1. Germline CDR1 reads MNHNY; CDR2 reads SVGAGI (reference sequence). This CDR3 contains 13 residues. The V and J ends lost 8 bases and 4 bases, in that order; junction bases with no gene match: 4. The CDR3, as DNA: TGTGCCAGCCGGGACAGGGGCCGAGAGACCCAGTACTTC. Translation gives CASRDRGRETQYF.

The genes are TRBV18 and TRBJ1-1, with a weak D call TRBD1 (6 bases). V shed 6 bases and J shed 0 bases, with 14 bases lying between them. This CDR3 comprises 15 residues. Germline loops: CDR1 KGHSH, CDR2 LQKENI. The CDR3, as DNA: TGTGCCAGCTCGATGGGGGCAGGGCTGAACACTGAAGCTTTCTTT. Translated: CASSMGAGLNTEAFF.

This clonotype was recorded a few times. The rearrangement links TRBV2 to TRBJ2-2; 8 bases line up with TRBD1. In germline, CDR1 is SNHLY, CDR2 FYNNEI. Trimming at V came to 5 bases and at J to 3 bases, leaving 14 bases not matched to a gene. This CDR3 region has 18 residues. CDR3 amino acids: CASSIVASGGAYTGELFF. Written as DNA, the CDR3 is TGTGCCAGCAGTATAGTCGCCTCAGGGGGCGCGTACACCGGGGAGCTGTTTTTT.

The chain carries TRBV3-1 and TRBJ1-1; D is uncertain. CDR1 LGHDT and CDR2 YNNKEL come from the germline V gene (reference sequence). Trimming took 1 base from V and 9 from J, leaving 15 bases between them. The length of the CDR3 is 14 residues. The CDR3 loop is CASSQVSLDNQAFF. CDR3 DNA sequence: TGTGCCAGCAGCCAAGTTAGCCTCGACAATCAAGCTTTCTTT. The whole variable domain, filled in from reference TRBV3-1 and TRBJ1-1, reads DTAVSQTPKYLVTQMGNDKSIKCEQNLGHDTMYWYKQDSKKFLKIMFSYNNKELIINETVPNRFSPKSPDKAHLNLHINSLELGDSAVYFCASSQVSLDNQAFFGQGTRLTVV.

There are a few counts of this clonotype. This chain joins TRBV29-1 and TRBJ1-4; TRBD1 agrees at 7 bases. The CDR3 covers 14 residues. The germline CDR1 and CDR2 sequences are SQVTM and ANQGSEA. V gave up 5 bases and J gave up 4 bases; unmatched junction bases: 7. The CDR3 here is CSVQGELRNEKLFF. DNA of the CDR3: TGCAGCGTTCAGGGGGAGCTACGTAATGAAAAACTGTTTTTT.

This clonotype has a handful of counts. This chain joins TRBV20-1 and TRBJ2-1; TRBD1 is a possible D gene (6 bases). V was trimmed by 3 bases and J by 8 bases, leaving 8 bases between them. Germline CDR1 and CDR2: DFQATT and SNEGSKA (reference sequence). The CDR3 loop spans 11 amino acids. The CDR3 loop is CSASRGYEQFF. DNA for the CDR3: TGCAGTGCTAGCAGGGGTTATGAGCAGTTCTTC.

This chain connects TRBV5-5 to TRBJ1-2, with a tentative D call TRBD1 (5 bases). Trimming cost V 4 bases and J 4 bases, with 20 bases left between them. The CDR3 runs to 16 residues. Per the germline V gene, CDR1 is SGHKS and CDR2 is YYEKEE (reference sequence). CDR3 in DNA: TGTGCCAGCAGCCCTATTACAGGTTCCCACTCCTATGGCTACACCTTC. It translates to CASSPITGSHSYGYTF.

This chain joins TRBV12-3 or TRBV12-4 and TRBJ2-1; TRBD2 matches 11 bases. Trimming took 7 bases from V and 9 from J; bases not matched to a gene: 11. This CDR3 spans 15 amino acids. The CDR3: CASTPRLAGGSEQFF. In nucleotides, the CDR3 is TGTGCCAGCACCCCACGGCTAGCGGGAGGTAGTGAGCAGTTCTTC.

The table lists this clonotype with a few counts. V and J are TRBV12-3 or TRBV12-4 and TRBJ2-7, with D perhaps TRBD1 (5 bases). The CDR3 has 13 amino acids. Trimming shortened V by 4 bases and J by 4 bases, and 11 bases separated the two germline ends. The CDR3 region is CASSYDSIYEQYV. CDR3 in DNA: TGTGCCAGCAGTTACGACAGCATTTACGAGCAGTACGTC.

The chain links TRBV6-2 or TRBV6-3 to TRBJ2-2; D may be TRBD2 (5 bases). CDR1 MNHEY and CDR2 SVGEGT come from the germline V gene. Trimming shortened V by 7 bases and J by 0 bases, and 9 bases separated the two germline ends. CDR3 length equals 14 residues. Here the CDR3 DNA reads TGTGCCAGCATTCCTAGCTCGAACACCGGGGAGCTGTTTTTT. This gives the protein CASIPSSNTGELFF.

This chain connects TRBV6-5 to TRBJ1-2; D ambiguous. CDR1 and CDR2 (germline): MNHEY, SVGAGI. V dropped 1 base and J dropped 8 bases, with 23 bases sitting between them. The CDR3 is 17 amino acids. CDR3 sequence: CASSYYELTFPEGGYTF. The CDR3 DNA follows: TGTGCCAGCAGTTACTACGAGTTGACGTTCCCCGAGGGAGGCTACACCTTC.